This TCR beta chain is drawn from a study of read filtering for tumor transcriptome and immune sequencing. Study summary: Patients were approximately 18 male and 11 to 15 female, mean age 65.9 years, range roughly 45 to 85. 8 patients were R-ISS I, roughly 17 were R-ISS II, 6 or 7 were R-ISS III. Regarding the study as a whole: RNA-seq captured clonotypes less deeply and reliably than IR-seq.

The library was built from roughly 400 ng RNA with molecular barcoded adaptors for alpha/delta and beta/gamma chains. TCRdb recomputed calls from the reads with MiXCR, one row per CDR3 protein. The table shows some 140,000 distinct CDR3 sequences, with less than 15% occurring only once. This CDR3 is 15 amino acids long. Germline V CDR1 and CDR2: SQVTM, ANQGSEA. Trimming cost V 6 bases and J 1 base; bases outside gene matches: 7. This clonotype was detected only a few times. Its antigen is as yet unknown. The TCR comes from a donor aged 40 or older with multiple myeloma. The specimen was a population of CD138-negative cells sorted from bone marrow. The J gene is TRBJ1-1, the V gene TRBV29-1, with TRBD1 matching over 11 bases. The CDR3 nucleotides are TGCAGCGTCCGGACAGGGGGCGGAGGGAACACTGAAGCTTTCTTT. It is translated as CSVRTGGGGNTEAFF.